This TCR beta chain came from a study of blood T cell repertoires in COVID-19 (TCRdb year 2020). Study-wide context: Collaborator samples came from the United States, Italy and Spain and covered acute and convalescent phases of COVID-19. The prospective study material was composed of cDNA or gDNA derived from T cells, B-cell-depleted T cells, or PBMCs. The dataset comprised deeply sampled blood TCRbeta repertoires from subjects exposed to, actively infected with, or recovered from COVID-19. The repertoires were released in a freely available public database meant as a resource for research on the immune response to SARS-CoV-2. The samples were drawn from the first 160 participants of the ongoing ImmuneRACE study and from 1,254 subjects provided by 6 global collaborators. Sample metadata almost always included a de-identified subject ID, COVID-19 status, age in years and sex. HLA class I and class II types, where available, came from metadata supplied by the sample provider rather than from assay-based typing. Study-level results and caveats: How much clinical and demographic metadata was included differed by source and by participant, and the metadata was provided uncurated.

Details on this clone: Its cognate antigen has yet to be identified. Nothing much larger sits one base from this clone, and base qualities are not available.

Whole blood was collected in K2EDTA tubes by collaborating institutions according to the institutions' own protocols. For TCRbeta analysis, collaborators shipped samples as frozen whole blood, isolated PBMCs, or DNA extracted from either of those sample types. Sequences MNHNY (CDR1) and SVGAGI (CDR2) are obtained from the germline V gene (reference sequence). Counted from cysteine to phenylalanine, this CDR3 has 11 amino acids. The DNA shown is the 33-base CDR3, in frame from base 1. V loses 6 bases at its end and J loses 8 bases; junction bases beyond the gene matches: 3. The immunoSEQ Assay, a bias-controlled multiplex PCR, was used to amplify TCRbeta CDR3 regions from genomic DNA. The paper's data handling went like this. The number of nucleated cells in each sample was estimated from the amplification of reference gene primers within the assay. To quantify the absolute abundance of each unique TCRbeta CDR3 rearrangement, sequence reads were collapsed and filtered. For each sample, productive Simpson clonality was calculated by taking the square root of Simpson's diversity index across productive rearrangements. Drawn from immuneACCESS, this table holds only the in-frame rearrangements with V and J called that TCRdb kept. Clones are partly lost; checked studies trace under half to an unresolved V gene and leave the rest unexplained. The DNA was the basis for D and trimming; V, J and clone size are from that table. The sample table lists a few hundred thousand clones, more than 65% of them with a count of one. The ten largest account for over 0.95% of the sample.

The sample consisted of peripheral blood. This chain joins TRBV6-6 to TRBJ1-1, with 7 bases matching TRBD1. The sequence came from a human donor with acute or convalescent COVID-19. The donor label of this sample is uncertain. The CDR3 corresponds to CASRTQGEAFF. The sequenced DNA is TGTGCCAGCAGAACACAGGGGGAAGCTTTCTTT.